This is a list of T cell receptor beta chains from one sample in a study of beta chain features in type 1 diabetes. Data came from immunoSEQ multiplex PCR; TCRdb stores just in-frame clones and leaves some out. The sample shows hundreds of thousands of clones, about a sixth of them seen only once. Sequencing was done on a sample of naive CD4+ T cells from blood. The receptors derive from a man between 18 and 35 years old in good health. The CDR3 runs from the conserved cysteine through the conserved F or W.

V,CDR3
TRBV2,CASSGDRDTPLHF
TRBV6-6,CASKGQGWTEAFF
TRBV29-1,CSVEFSGNTIYF
TRBV7-8,CASSSLEPNGNFAKNIQYF
TRBV28,CASSSDGQRTEAFF
TRBV7-7,CASSLDGHSTDTQYF
TRBV9,CASSATIQVTSYNEQFF
TRBV4-1,CASSQVRVQDEQYF
TRBV4-3,CASSPPGQGTDTQYF
TRBV27,CASSYGPERGAFF
TRBV28,CASSSRRTQETQYF